A single TCR beta chain is shown here with its context. Its binding antigen is unknown. Base qualities are missing; no much larger clone stands one base away. Any patient with an uncontrolled infection, another autoimmune disease, pregnancy or lactation was excluded. Clinical symptoms, serum thyroxine and TRAb, thyroid ultrasound, and orbital computed tomography formed the basis for the diagnoses. Total RNA was extracted using Trizol reagent, and RNA quality was assessed on an Agilent 2100 Bioanalyzer. This sample is drawn from a study of T cells in Graves' hyperthyroidism and ophthalmopathy (dated by TCRdb to the late 2010s). At the level of the whole study: TCR V-J signatures able to tell the groups apart were searched for in a discovery cohort of more than 90 patients, of whom about 40 had Graves' ophthalmopathy and 55 to 60 had stable Graves' hyperthyroidism. In about six Graves' hyperthyroidism patients, the study also compared T-cell repertoires from thyroid tissue with T-cell repertoires from blood. Prospective prediction of ophthalmopathy was tested in an independent validation cohort of approximately 19 hyperthyroidism patients and around 16 patients who later progressed to ophthalmopathy. The paper describes TCR Vbeta CDR3 sequencing of 120 to 150 peripheral blood samples, made up of roughly 45 ophthalmopathy patients, around 78 hyperthyroidism patients and roughly 17 progressor patients. The 90 or so discovery patients were randomly split 7:3 into training and test sets. Following sampling, methimazole starting at 30 mg daily was given to hyperthyroidism patients, and high-dose intravenous methylprednisolone was given to ophthalmopathy patients. Study-wide findings and limitations: Sample size was not statistically predetermined, and investigators were not blinded to group allocation. Blood samples also contained most of the expanded thyroid clonotypes (frequency above 0.001), which suggests that blood repertoires may reflect thyroid immune responses. A 13 V-J signature model separated ophthalmopathy from stable hyperthyroidism, with around 91% sensitivity and just under 84% specificity in cross-validation and 80%/75% in testing. In validation, the model predicted progression to ophthalmopathy with approximately 69% sensitivity and approximately 74% specificity, a median of about six months before onset.

The TCR beta CDR3 regions were amplified from the RNA transcripts. The first round of RT-PCR for the TCR CDR3 was performed with the HTBI primer set and the Qiagen OneStep RT-PCR kit. Libraries were constructed in a second round of multiplex PCR, after which size selection and purification were carried out. The libraries were sequenced on an Illumina HiSeq2000 using paired-end 100 bp reads. In the source study's methods: SOAPnuke was used to process the raw data, throwing out any read that contained adapters or uncalled bases, had a mean Phred below 15, or lacked an exact constant-primer or identifier match. COPE v1.2.5 was used to merge the high-quality paired reads, and each unique nucleotide sequence was defined as a clonotype. MiTCR v1.1 was used to align clonotypes to the IMGT TRBV, TRBD and TRBJ reference segments. Only V-J combinations with frequency above 0.0001, covering about 99% of repertoires, were analysed. The TCS score was defined as F50 (clonal expansion) divided by E x V (chaos), with BLOSUM62-based TCRdist calculated between CDR3 peptides within each V-J. Welch's t-statistics and random forest reduced several hundred V-J features to 10 to 15, which were used in a naive Bayes classifier (R e1071). The Morisita-Horn index was used to measure how similar the thyroid and blood repertoires were. TCRdb reworked the public reads: Q25 trimming with fastp, MiXCR clone assembly, productive beta chains retained. Identical CDR3 proteins give one entry, which carries the most common genes and DNA. These V and J calls are TCRdb output, not the study's own analysis. In all, the sample holds roughly 570,000 distinct CDR3 sequences, and under 60% of those were seen once. Around 19% of the sample rests with the top ten.

Specimen: peripheral blood or thyroid tissue (not recorded which). The sequence was collected from an adult woman with Graves' disease, either hyperthyroidism or ophthalmopathy (not recorded which).

The bases read TGTGCCAGCAGTTGGGCCCCGACAGGGACCTACGAGCAGTACTTC. It translates as CASSWAPTGTYEQYF. The rearranged segments are TRBV28 and TRBJ2-7; a stretch of 7 junction bases matches TRBD1. CDR1 and CDR2, per the germline V gene, are MDHEN and SYDVKM. Unmatched junction bases come to 8, with V trimmed by 4 bases and J by 2 bases. The CDR3 runs 15 residues from the cysteine to the phenylalanine. Just the 45-base CDR3 DNA is kept, in frame starting at base 1.